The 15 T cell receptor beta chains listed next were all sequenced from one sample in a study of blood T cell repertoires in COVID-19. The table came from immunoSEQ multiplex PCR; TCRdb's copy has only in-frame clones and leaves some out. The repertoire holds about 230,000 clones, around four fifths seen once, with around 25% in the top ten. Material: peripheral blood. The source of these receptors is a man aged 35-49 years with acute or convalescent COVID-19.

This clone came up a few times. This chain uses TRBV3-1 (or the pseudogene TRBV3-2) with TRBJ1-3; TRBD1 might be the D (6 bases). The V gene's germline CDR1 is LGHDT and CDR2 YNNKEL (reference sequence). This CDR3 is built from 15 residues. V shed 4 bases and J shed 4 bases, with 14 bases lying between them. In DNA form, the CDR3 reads TGTGCCAGCAGCCTGTACAGGGTCCCCGGAAACACCATATATTTT. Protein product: CASSLYRVPGNTIYF.

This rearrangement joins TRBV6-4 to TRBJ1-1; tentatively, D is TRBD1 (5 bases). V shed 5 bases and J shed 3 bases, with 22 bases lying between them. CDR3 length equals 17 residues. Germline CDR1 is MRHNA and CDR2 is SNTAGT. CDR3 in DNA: TGTGCCAGCAGTTCAGCGCCGACACCCAGGGCTTACACTGAAGCTTTCTTT. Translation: CASSSAPTPRAYTEAFF.

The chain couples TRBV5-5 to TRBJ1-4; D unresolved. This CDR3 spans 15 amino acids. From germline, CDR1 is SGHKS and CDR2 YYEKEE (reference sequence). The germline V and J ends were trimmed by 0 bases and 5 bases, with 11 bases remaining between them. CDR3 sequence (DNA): TGTGCCAGCAGCTTGGCGGCGGGCTTCAATGAAAAACTGTTTTTT. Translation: CASSLAAGFNEKLFF.

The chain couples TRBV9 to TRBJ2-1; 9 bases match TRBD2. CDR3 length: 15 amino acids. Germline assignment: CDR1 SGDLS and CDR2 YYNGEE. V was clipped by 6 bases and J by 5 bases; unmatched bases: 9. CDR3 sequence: CASTALAGGDNEQFF. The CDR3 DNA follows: TGTGCCAGCACCGCCTTGGCGGGAGGGGACAATGAGCAGTTCTTC. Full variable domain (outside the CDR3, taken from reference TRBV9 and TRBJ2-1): DSGVTQTPKHLITATGQRVTLRCSPRSGDLSVYWYQQSLDQGLQFLIQYYNGEERAKGNILERFSAQQFPDLHSELNLSSLELGDSALYFCASTALAGGDNEQFFGPGTRLTVL.

CDR3 region: CASSLTSSNTEAFF. The CDR3 coding sequence is TGTGCCAGCAGTTTGACAAGTTCAAACACTGAAGCTTTCTTT. The rearrangement links TRBV27 to TRBJ1-1; D gene unclear. Germline values: CDR1 MNHEY, CDR2 SMNVEV (reference sequence). The CDR3 extends over 14 amino acids. V lost 3 bases and J lost 2, with 10 bases in between.

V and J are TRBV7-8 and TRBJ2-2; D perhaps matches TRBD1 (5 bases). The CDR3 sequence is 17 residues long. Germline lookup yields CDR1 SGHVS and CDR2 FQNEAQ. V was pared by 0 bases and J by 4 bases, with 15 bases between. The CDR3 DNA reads TGTGCCAGCAGCTTAGCGGTGAATCCTAGGGGCACCGGGGAGCTGTTTTTT. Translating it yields CASSLAVNPRGTGELFF.

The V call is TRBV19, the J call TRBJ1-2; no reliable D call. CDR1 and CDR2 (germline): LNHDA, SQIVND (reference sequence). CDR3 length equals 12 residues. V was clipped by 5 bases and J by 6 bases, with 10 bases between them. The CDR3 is CASSVGGNGYTF. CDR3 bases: TGTGCCAGTAGTGTTGGAGGGAATGGCTACACCTTC. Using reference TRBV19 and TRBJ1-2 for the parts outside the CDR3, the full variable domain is DGGITQSPKYLFRKEGQNVTLSCEQNLNHDAMYWYRQDPGQGLRLIYYSQIVNDFQKGDIAEGYSVSREKKESFPLTVTSAQKNPTAFYLCASSVGGNGYTFGSGTRLTVV.

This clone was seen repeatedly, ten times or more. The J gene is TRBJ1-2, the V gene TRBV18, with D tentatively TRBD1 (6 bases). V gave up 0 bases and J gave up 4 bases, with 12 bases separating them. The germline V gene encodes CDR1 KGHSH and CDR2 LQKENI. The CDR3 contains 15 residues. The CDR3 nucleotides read TGTGCCAGCTCACCACCGGACAGTTGGGGCTATGGCTACACCTTC. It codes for CASSPPDSWGYGYTF.

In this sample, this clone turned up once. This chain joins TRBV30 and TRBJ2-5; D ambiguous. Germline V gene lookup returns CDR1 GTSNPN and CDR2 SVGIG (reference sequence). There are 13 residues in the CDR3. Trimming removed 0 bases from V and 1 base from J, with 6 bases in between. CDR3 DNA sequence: TGTGCCTGGAGTGTGAGGATCCAAGAGACCCAGTACTTC. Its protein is CAWSVRIQETQYF.

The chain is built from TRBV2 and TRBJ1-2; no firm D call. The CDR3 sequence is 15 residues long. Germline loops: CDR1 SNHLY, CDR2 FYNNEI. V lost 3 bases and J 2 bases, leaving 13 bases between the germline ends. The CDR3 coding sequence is TGTGCCAGCAGTGAGAGGACTTCACTAAACTATGGCTACACCTTC. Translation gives CASSERTSLNYGYTF. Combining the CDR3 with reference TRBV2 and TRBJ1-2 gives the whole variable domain EPEVTQTPSHQVTQMGQEVILRCVPISNHLYFYWYRQILGQKVEFLVSFYNNEISEKSEIFDDQFSVERPDGSNFTLKIRSTKLEDSAMYFCASSERTSLNYGYTFGSGTRLTVV.

The CDR3 sequence: CASSEAGLRSPDEKLFF. The CDR3 DNA sequence: TGTGCCAGCAGTGAAGCGGGACTGAGGTCTCCGGATGAAAAACTGTTTTTT. This chain joins TRBV2 and TRBJ1-4; possible D gene TRBD1, 5 bases. There are 17 residues in the CDR3. V was cut by 0 bases and J by 6 bases, with 17 bases left in between. Germline CDR1 SNHLY, CDR2 FYNNEI.

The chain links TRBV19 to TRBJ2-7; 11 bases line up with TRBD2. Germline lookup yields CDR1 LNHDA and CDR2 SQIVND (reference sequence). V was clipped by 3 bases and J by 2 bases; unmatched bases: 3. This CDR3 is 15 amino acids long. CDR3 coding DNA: TGTGCCAGTAGTATTAGCGGGAGGGATACCTACGAGCAGTACTTC. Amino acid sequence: CASSISGRDTYEQYF.

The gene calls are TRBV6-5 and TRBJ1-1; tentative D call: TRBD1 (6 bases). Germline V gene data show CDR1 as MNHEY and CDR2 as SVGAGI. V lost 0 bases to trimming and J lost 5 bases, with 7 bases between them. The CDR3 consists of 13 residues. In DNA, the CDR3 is TGTGCCAGCAGTTACTCACAGGGAACTGAAGCTTTCTTT. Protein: CASSYSQGTEAFF.

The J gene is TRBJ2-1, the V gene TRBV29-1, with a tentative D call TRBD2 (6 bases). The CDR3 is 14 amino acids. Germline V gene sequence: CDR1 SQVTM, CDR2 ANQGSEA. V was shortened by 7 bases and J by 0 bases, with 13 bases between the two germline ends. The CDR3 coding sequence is TGCAGCGGGGATAAGACTAGCTCCTACAATGAGCAGTTCTTC. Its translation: CSGDKTSSYNEQFF.

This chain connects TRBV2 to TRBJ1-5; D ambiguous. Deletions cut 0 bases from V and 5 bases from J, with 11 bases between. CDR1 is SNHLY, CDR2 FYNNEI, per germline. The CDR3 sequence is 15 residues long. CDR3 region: CASSEAVRLDQPQHF. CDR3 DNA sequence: TGTGCCAGCAGTGAAGCAGTCAGGTTGGATCAGCCCCAGCATTTT.